The 21 T cell receptor beta chains below all came from one sample that was sequenced in a study of shared clonotypes between healthy human individuals. Produced via immunoSEQ multiplex PCR; TCRdb's table is partial and in-frame only. The sample gives 2 million to 2.5 million clones, 90% to 95% of which show up once; 0.1% to 0.15% is in the top ten. The specimen was naive CD4+ T cells sorted from blood. As for subset: CD45RA+ positively selected. These receptors all stem from a man between 18 and 35 years old in good health.

The rearrangement joins TRBV6-5 to TRBJ2-7, with TRBD1 identical over 9 bases. This CDR3 has 14 residues. Germline values: CDR1 MNHEY, CDR2 SVGAGI. V was pared by 7 bases and J by 5 bases, with 9 bases of the junction left unmatched. The CDR3 here is CASTRGQGRDEQYF. CDR3 nucleotide sequence: TGTGCCAGCACCCGAGGACAGGGGAGGGACGAGCAGTACTTC.

The rearrangement joins TRBV7-2 to TRBJ2-3, with 7 bases aligning to TRBD2. The junction had 4 bases not matched to a gene; V was cut back by 2 bases and J by 2 bases. The CDR3 is 15 amino acids. Looked up from germline, CDR1 is SGHTA and CDR2 is FQGNSA. The CDR3 loop is CASSLWGGFTDTQYF. The DNA of the CDR3 is TGTGCCAGCAGCTTATGGGGGGGTTTCACAGATACGCAGTATTTT.

The chain uses TRBV7-9 and TRBJ1-2; D is ambiguous. V dropped 1 base and J dropped 10 bases, with 13 bases sitting between them. The CDR3 extends over 13 amino acids. Germline CDR1 and CDR2: SEHNR and FQNEAQ (reference sequence). The CDR3, as DNA: TGTGCCAGCAGCTTAGGGGCCAAACAGCACTACACCTTC. This codes for CASSLGAKQHYTF.

V usage is TRBV2 and J usage is TRBJ2-4; no firm D call. CDR1 and CDR2 from the germline V gene are SNHLY and FYNNEI. The CDR3 sequence is 16 residues long. V lost 1 base and J lost 0, with 10 bases in between. The CDR3, as DNA: TGTGCCAGCAGTGAAGTCAGGCGTTTAGCCAAAAACATTCAGTACTTC. This gives the protein CASSEVRRLAKNIQYF.

This clone showed up just a few times. This same CDR3 is encoded by further DNA sequences in the sample. The CDR3 here is CASSPNRDQPQHF. CDR3 DNA sequence: TGTGCCAGCTCACCAAACAGGGATCAGCCCCAGCATTTT. The chain carries TRBV18 and TRBJ1-5; possible D gene TRBD1, 6 bases. Germline loops: CDR1 KGHSH, CDR2 LQKENI. This CDR3 spans 13 amino acids. Trimming left V 2 bases short and J 5 bases short, with 7 bases between.

This sequence joins TRBV19 and TRBJ1-5, with TRBD1 identical over 8 bases. The CDR3 runs 14 residues. Germline CDR1 is LNHDA and CDR2 is SQIVND (reference sequence). Trimming cost V 3 bases and J 7 bases; bases outside gene matches: 5. CDR3 in DNA: TGTGCCAGTAGTATGCCACAGGGGGTCCAGCCCCAGCATTTT. It is translated as CASSMPQGVQPQHF.

The chain employs TRBV5-6 and TRBJ2-3; D is unclear. The V gene lost 3 bases and the J gene lost 6 bases, with 23 bases spanning the gap. The germline CDR1 and CDR2 sequences are SGHDT and YYEEEE. This CDR3 has 17 amino acids. For the CDR3, the DNA is TGTGCCAGCAGCTCCGTTACACGGTCGCTTTATTCGGATACGCAGTATTTT. Protein: CASSSVTRSLYSDTQYF.

The chain uses TRBV11-3 and TRBJ2-7, with 7 bases that match TRBD2. Losses at the gene ends were 0 bases for V and 6 bases for J; bases not matched to a gene: 5. The CDR3 length is 14 residues. Germline CDR1 is SGHNT and CDR2 is YENEEA. The CDR3 nucleotides are TGTGCCAGCAGCTTAGATTGGGAGGGATCCGAGCAGTACTTC. Translated: CASSLDWEGSEQYF.

The CDR3 region has the DNA TGTGCCACCAGCACGGGACTAGCAATCGGGGAGCTGTTTTTT. It is translated as CATSTGLAIGELFF. V is TRBV15 and J is TRBJ2-2; 9 positions agree with TRBD2. With 4 bases clipped from V and 7 bases from J, the junction kept 4 bases outside the gene matches. This CDR3 has 14 residues. Germline CDR1 is LNHNV and CDR2 is YYDKDF (reference sequence).

V gene TRBV12-5 combines with J gene TRBJ1-6; 7 nucleotides agree with TRBD1. After removal of 4 bases from V and 7 bases from J, the junction contained 13 bases not matched to a gene. Germline V lookup: CDR1 LGHNT, CDR2 FRNRAP. This CDR3 spans 17 amino acids. CDR3 in amino acids: CASGWRGWTGPNSPLHF. Written as DNA, the CDR3 is TGTGCTAGTGGTTGGAGGGGATGGACAGGACCAAATTCACCCCTCCACTTT.

V usage is TRBV29-1 and J usage is TRBJ1-1; D is ambiguous. The CDR3 contains 14 residues. In germline, CDR1 is SQVTM, CDR2 ANQGSEA. Trimming pared 4 bases from V and 3 bases from J, leaving 15 bases between. This CDR3 reads CSVALRLKDTEAFF. The CDR3 coding sequence is TGCAGCGTTGCGCTAAGGTTAAAAGACACTGAAGCTTTCTTT.

The chain combines TRBV9 with TRBJ2-7; D is perhaps TRBD2 (7 bases). This CDR3 has 15 residues. Germline CDR1 is SGDLS and CDR2 is YYNGEE. V lost 1 base and J 4 bases, leaving 15 bases between the germline ends. CDR3 loop: CASSVSRGASYEQYF. For the CDR3, the DNA is TGTGCCAGCAGCGTAAGTCGGGGGGCTAGTTACGAGCAGTACTTC.

The genes are TRBV4-2 and TRBJ1-1; tentatively, D is TRBD1 (6 bases). V lost 0 bases, J lost 5 bases, and 10 bases lay in between. CDR1 and CDR2 (germline): LGHNA, YNFKEQ. The CDR3 contains 14 residues. CDR3: CASSQDAGVTEAFF. The CDR3 bases are TGTGCCAGCAGCCAAGATGCAGGGGTGACTGAAGCTTTCTTT.

The chain is built from TRBV6-1 and TRBJ2-7; D possibly corresponds to TRBD1 (6 bases). The germline V gene encodes CDR1 MNHNS and CDR2 SASEGT. Trimming shortened V by 0 bases and J by 4 bases, and 13 bases separated the two germline ends. The CDR3 has 15 residues. In DNA form, the CDR3 reads TGTGCCAGCAGTGAAGCGGGGGCCAGACAATACGAGCAGTACTTC. Encoded protein: CASSEAGARQYEQYF.

The chain links TRBV27 to TRBJ2-5; 7 bases map to TRBD1. This CDR3 region has 15 residues. V lost 0 bases, J lost 1 base, and 2 bases stayed unmatched. Germline V CDR1 and CDR2: MNHEY, SMNVEV (reference sequence). CDR3 sequence reads: CASSLSGTVQETQYF. The CDR3 DNA sequence: TGTGCCAGCAGTTTATCGGGGACAGTCCAAGAGACCCAGTACTTC.

The chain combines TRBV6-5 with TRBJ1-1; no firm D call. Trimming took off 5 bases at V and 1 base at J, with 8 bases between the two ends. Germline V CDR1 and CDR2: MNHEY, SVGAGI. The CDR3 runs to 13 residues. The CDR3 loop is CASSRRTNTEAFF. The CDR3, as DNA: TGTGCCAGCAGTCGGCGGACGAACACTGAAGCTTTCTTT.

The V gene is TRBV4-1, the J gene TRBJ2-5; 14 nucleotides align to TRBD2. Unmatched junction bases numbered 14, after V lost 0 bases and J lost 5 bases. Germline V gene sequence: CDR1 MGHRA, CDR2 YSYEKL. This CDR3 comprises 20 residues. CDR3 nucleotides: TGCGCCAGCAGCCAAGAGGGACTAGCGGGGGCCTTAGGACGCGCGGAGACCCAGTACTTC. Its translation is CASSQEGLAGALGRAETQYF.

This clone was counted only a few times. The chain links TRBV4-1 to TRBJ1-6, with D perhaps matching TRBD1 (5 bases). The CDR3 covers 15 residues. Trimming pared 2 bases from V and 9 bases from J, leaving 14 bases between. From germline, CDR1 is MGHRA and CDR2 YSYEKL. CDR3 sequence (DNA): TGCGCCAGCAGCCAAACGACAGCAGGACGTTCACCCCTCCACTTT. This gives the protein CASSQTTAGRSPLHF.

The chain carries TRBV30 and TRBJ1-6; D is ambiguous. V shed 0 bases and J shed 10 bases, with 7 bases lying between them. Germline lookup yields CDR1 GTSNPN and CDR2 SVGIG (reference sequence). The CDR3 runs to 12 residues. The chain's CDR3 is CAWSVKTSPLHF. DNA for the CDR3: TGTGCCTGGAGTGTAAAAACCTCACCCCTCCACTTT. Full variable domain (missing parts from reference TRBV30 and TRBJ1-6): SQTIHQWPATLVQPVGSPLSLECTVEGTSNPNLYWYRQAAGRGLQLLFYSVGIGQISSEVPQNLSASRPQDRQFILSSKKLLLSDSGFYLCAWSVKTSPLHFGNGTRLTVT.

CDR3 residues: CASSSVPTSGNTIYF. In DNA, the CDR3 is TGTGCCAGCAGCTCGGTTCCAACGAGCGGAAACACCATATATTTT. This chain joins TRBV28 and TRBJ1-3, with D hard to call. The V and J ends lost 6 bases and 4 bases respectively, with 16 bases between them. The length of the CDR3 is 15 residues. Germline CDR1 reads MDHEN; CDR2 reads SYDVKM.

Points on this clone: The same CDR3 also results from other DNA sequences found in this sample. The chain combines TRBV20-1 with TRBJ2-7; D unresolved. The CDR3 is 10 residues long. CDR1 DFQATT and CDR2 SNEGSKA come from the germline V gene (reference sequence). Trimming stripped 3 bases from V and 5 bases from J, with 5 bases between. CDR3 amino acids: CSARADEQYF. The CDR3 DNA sequence: TGCAGTGCTAGGGCGGACGAGCAGTACTTC.